This T cell receptor (beta chain) was sequenced for a study of blood T cell repertoires in COVID-19. Across the whole study: From T cells, B-cell-depleted T cells, or PBMCs came the material, which was cDNA or gDNA.

Germline V gene sequence: CDR1 MGHRA, CDR2 YSYEKL. This CDR3 spans 15 amino acids. V shed 3 bases and J shed 8 bases, with 14 bases lying between them. Original handling: Estimation of nucleated cell counts relied on the amplification of reference gene primers. The table came from immunoSEQ multiplex PCR; TCRdb's copy has only in-frame clones and leaves some out. The D gene and trimming were derived from the DNA, and the V and J assignments and clone size from that table. The repertoire consists of approximately 100,000 clones, with about nine tenths occurring once and the leading ten covering 5% to 7%.

Material: peripheral blood. The gene calls are TRBV4-1 and TRBJ1-6; D not certain. The origin of this receptor is a man aged 65-85 years with acute or convalescent COVID-19. CDR3 nucleotide sequence: TGCGCCAGCAGCCACCCCCAGGTCCCCTATTCACCCCTCCACTTT. Translation: CASSHPQVPYSPLHF.